Described below is a single T cell receptor beta chain sequence and its context. The antigen it recognizes is unknown. The input lacks base qualities; no much larger clone sits a single base away. Participants were included only if at least one PBMC sample before ART initiation and at least two post-ART samples were available. Every participant with HIV received treatment in the United States of America. Cryopreserved samples of about 1-11 million PBMC were thawed and washed before DNA extraction. At the time of the earliest PBMC sample, participants with HIV were aged between roughly 20 and 55 years. Per participant, PBMC samples came from 1-4 timepoints prior to ART initiation and 2-8 timepoints following ART initiation, for a median of 7 samples. For every participant, serial HIV viral load, CD4+ T-cell count, ART history and demographic data were obtained. Genomic DNA was extracted from unsorted PBMC with a Qiagen kit on a QIAcube, processed in batches of 12 samples.

The CDR3 goes from the cysteine to the phenylalanine over 14 residues. Solely the CDR3 DNA is kept, with 42 bases framed from the first base. CDR1 is given as LNHNV and CDR2 as YYDKDF, both from the germline V gene (reference sequence). Between the V and J ends, shortened by 5 bases and 8 bases respectively, the junction contains 18 bases. The data stem from a study of long-term antiretroviral therapy in people with HIV (dated by TCRdb to 2021 to 2024). Background on the whole study: Collection of the earliest samples took place about a decade ahead of the 2015 WHO recommendation for immediate ART, at a time when ART was typically delayed until CD4 counts fell. A retrospective serial study tested whether ART initiation and durable HIV suppression were associated with changes in peripheral blood TRB repertoire composition and diversity. A total of under 250 cryopreserved PBMC samples came from 25 to 35 adults with confirmed HIV infection and were collected serially over a mean of roughly six years (range 1-12). About 35% of the 30 participants with HIV were female. No cross-contamination during QIAcube processing turned up in test extractions that ran a monoclonal T-cell line alongside about 30 polyclonal samples.

The immunoSEQ hsTCRB v3.0 assay was used at survey level resolution to sequence the TRB variable region. TRB sequencing targeted a depth of about 40,000-50,000 T-cell genomes per sample. TRB libraries were pooled and sequenced on an Illumina MiSeq using a v3 150-cycle kit. As for the authors' bioinformatics: Repertoire analysis was run in R within a reproducible Nextflow workflow that covered QC, data transformation and analysis. Custom analyses were implemented in LymphoSeq2, an R package for AIRR-Seq data exploration. A few samples yielding fewer than 5000 total TRB sequences were excluded, leaving over 150 analyzed HIV repertoires. Of the approximately 190 retained HIV repertoires, roughly 61 were collected before and around 130 after ART initiation. Repertoires were downsampled to 5000 TRB nucleotide sequences, and summary statistics were averaged over 100 downsampling iterations. Only TRB sequences with CDR3 regions of at least seven amino acids were retained for analysis. Diversity was measured with a Shannon entropy-derived clonality score and the Gini coefficient. In repertoire networks, the top 5000 CDR3 amino acid sequences were linked whenever an edit distance of one separated two sequences. For TRB CDR3 amino acid sequences, antigen specificity groups and MHC restriction were predicted with GLIPH2. Known CMV, EBV, HIV or tissue antigen associations were flagged by matching CDR3 amino acid sequences against VDJdb and McPAS-TCR. Pre-ART, post-ART and control groups were compared with Wilcoxon signed-rank tests and Holm-Bonferroni correction. What TCRdb holds here is the immuneACCESS table cut down to in-frame rearrangements. Part of the clones is not present; checked against another copy, under half of the missing clones reflect an unresolved V gene, and the others are unexplained. That table furnishes V, J and clone size, whereas the DNA furnished D and trimming. For this sample there are roughly 30,000 clones; about 93% appear just once. In total, the top ten clones hold approximately 6.8% of the sample.

Summary of the overall study and its limitations: Limited PBMC availability meant only the TCR beta chain was sequenced, without alpha chain pairing. Expanded TRB clones identified before ART initiation dominated the repertoire across all time points, though the dominance fluctuated and decreased in many PLHIV after ART. ART initiation was associated with a significant increase in TRB diversity, but diversity stayed significantly below transplant donor controls even after long-term ART. Because pre-ART samples had limited cell numbers, profiling was done on unsorted PBMC rather than on sorted CD4+ and CD8+ T cells. Compared with controls, HIV repertoires had narrower CDR3 length ranges, and the network structure pointed to an antigen-experienced repertoire that shifted only slightly toward naive after ART. Inferences about post-ART repertoire changes were limited because no data were available on ART adherence, viral resistance or therapy changes. The samples were dated from the mid-2000s to the late 2010s, and the ART regimens that were used may be less effective than current ART regimens.

The chain was built from TRBV15 and TRBJ1-2, with no D gene named confidently. The sequencing here drew on unsorted PBMCs, taken roughly 6.3 years after starting antiretroviral therapy. The sequence came from a woman in her thirties or forties with HIV. The DNA sequence follows: TGTGCCACCAGCCCCGCCCTTGGAATAGGCGGCTACACCTTC. It is translated as CATSPALGIGGYTF.